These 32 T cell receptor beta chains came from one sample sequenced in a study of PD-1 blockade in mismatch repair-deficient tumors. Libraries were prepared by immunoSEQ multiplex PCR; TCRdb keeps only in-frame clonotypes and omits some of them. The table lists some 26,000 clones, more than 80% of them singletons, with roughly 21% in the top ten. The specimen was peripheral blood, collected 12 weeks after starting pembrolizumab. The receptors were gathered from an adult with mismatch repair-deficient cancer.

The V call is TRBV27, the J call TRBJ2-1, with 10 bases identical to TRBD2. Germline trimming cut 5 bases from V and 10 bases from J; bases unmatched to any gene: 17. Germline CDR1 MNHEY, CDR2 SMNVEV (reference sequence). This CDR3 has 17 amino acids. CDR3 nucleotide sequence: TGTGCCAGCAGTGCACTTAGGAGCGGGAGGGGGTGGGGGGAGCAGTTCTTC. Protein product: CASSALRSGRGWGEQFF.

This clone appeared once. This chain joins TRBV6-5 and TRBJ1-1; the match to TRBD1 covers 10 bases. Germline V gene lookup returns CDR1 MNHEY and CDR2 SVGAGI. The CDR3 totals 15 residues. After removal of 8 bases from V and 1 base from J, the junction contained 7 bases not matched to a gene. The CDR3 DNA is TGTGCCAGCCGGACAGGGGGGAGCGGGAACACTGAAGCTTTCTTT. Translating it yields CASRTGGSGNTEAFF.

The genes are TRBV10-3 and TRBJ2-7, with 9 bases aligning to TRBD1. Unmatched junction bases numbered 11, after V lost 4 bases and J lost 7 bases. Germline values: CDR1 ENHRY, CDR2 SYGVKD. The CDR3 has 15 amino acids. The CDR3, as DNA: TGTGCCATCAGTGGACGGGACAGGGCTCTCCGGGAGCAGTACTTC. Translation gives CAISGRDRALREQYF.

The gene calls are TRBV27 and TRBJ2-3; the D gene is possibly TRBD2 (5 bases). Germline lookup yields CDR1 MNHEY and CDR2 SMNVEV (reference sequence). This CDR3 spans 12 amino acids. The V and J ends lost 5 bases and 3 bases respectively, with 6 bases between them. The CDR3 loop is CASSRGTDTQYF. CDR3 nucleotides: TGTGCCAGCAGTCGGGGAACAGATACGCAGTATTTT.

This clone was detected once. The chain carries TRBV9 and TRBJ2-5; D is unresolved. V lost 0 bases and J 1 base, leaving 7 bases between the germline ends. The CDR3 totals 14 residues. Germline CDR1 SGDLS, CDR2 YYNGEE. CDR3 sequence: CASSVGSSQETQYF. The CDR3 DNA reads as TGTGCCAGCAGCGTAGGAAGTAGCCAAGAGACCCAGTACTTC.

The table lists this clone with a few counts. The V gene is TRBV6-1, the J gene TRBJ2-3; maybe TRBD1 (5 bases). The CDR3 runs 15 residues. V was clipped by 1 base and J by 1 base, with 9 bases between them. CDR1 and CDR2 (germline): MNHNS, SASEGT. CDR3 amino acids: CASSEGIGGTDTQYF. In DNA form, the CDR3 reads TGTGCCAGCAGTGAAGGAATAGGGGGCACAGATACGCAGTATTTT.

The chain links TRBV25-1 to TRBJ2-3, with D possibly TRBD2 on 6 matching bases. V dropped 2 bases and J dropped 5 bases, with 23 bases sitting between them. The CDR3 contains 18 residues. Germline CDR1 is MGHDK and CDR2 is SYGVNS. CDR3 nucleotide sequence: TGTGCCAGCAGTGAAGTAGAAAAGTCCGGGACTCATGGAGATACGCAGTATTTT. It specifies CASSEVEKSGTHGDTQYF.

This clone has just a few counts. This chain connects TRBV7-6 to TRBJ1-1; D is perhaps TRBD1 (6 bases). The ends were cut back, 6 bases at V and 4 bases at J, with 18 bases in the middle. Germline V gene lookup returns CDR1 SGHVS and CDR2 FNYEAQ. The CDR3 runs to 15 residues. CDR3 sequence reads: CASSRTGLGGTEAFF. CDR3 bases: TGTGCCAGCAGTCGAACAGGGTTGGGGGGCACTGAAGCTTTCTTT.

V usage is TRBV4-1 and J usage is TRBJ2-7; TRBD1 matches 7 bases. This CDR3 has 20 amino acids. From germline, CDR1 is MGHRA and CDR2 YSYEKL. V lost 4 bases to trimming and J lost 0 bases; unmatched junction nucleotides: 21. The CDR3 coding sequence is TGCGCCAGCAGCCCGTTGACTTCCGGGACAGTTTCTATCGGCTCCTACGAGCAGTACTTC. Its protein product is CASSPLTSGTVSIGSYEQYF.

CDR3 bases: TGTGCTAGTGGATTTCTAGCGGGAGGGCCCGACACCGGGGAGCTGTTTTTT. Its protein product is CASGFLAGGPDTGELFF. This chain links TRBV12-5 with TRBJ2-2; 12 nucleotides line up with TRBD2. V lost 6 bases to trimming and J lost 3 bases; unmatched junction nucleotides: 8. CDR1 is LGHNT and CDR2 is FRNRAP in the germline V gene. This CDR3 is built from 17 residues. Complete variable domain (other parts from reference TRBV12-5 and TRBJ2-2): DARVTQTPRHKVTEMGQEVTMRCQPILGHNTVFWYRQTMMQGLELLAYFRNRAPLDDSGMPKDRFSAEMPDATLATLKIQPSEPRDSAVYFCASGFLAGGPDTGELFFGEGSRLTVL.

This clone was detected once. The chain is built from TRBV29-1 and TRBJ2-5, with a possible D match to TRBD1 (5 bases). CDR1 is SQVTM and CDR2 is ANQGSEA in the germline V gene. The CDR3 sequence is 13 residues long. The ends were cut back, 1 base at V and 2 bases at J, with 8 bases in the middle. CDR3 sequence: CSVEAGPQETQYF. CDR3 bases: TGCAGCGTTGAAGCAGGGCCTCAAGAGACCCAGTACTTC.

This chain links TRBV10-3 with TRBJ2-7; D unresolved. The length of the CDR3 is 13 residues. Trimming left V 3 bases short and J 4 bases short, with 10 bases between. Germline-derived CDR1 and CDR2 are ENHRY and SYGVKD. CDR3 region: CAISDWVRYEQYF. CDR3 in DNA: TGTGCCATCAGTGATTGGGTTCGTTACGAGCAGTACTTC.

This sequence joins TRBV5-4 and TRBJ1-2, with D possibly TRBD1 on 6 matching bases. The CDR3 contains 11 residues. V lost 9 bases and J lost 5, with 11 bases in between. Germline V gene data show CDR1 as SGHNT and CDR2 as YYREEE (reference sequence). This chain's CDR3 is CAISGAYGYTF. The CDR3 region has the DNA TGTGCCATATCAGGGGCATATGGCTACACCTTC. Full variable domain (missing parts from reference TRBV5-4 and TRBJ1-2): ETGVTQSPTHLIKTRGQQVTLRCSSQSGHNTVSWYQQALGQGPQFIFQYYREEENGRGNFPPRFSGLQFPNYSSELNVNALELDDSALYLCAISGAYGYTFGSGTRLTVV.

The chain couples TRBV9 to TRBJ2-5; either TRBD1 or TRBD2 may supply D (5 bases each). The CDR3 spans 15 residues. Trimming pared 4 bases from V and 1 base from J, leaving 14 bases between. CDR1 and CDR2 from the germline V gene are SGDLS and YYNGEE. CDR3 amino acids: CASSPQGRPQETQYF. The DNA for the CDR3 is TGTGCCAGCAGCCCCCAGGGACGGCCCCAAGAGACCCAGTACTTC.

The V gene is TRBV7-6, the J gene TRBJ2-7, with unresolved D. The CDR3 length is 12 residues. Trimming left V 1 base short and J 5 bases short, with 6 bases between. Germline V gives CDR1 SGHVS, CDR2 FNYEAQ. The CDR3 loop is CASSLDGDEQYF. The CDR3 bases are TGTGCCAGCAGCTTAGATGGGGACGAGCAGTACTTC. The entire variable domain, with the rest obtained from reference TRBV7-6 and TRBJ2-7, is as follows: GAGVSQSPRYKVTKRGQDVALRCDPISGHVSLYWYRQALGQGPEFLTYFNYEAQQDKSGLPNDRFSAERPEGSISTLTIQRTEQRDSAMYRCASSLDGDEQYFGPGTRLTVT.

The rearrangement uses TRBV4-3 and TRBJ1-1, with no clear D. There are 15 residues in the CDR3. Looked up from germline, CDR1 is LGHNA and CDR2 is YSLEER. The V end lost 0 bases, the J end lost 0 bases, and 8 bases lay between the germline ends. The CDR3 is CASSQDFGLNTEAFF. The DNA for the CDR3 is TGCGCCAGCAGCCAAGATTTTGGGTTGAACACTGAAGCTTTCTTT.

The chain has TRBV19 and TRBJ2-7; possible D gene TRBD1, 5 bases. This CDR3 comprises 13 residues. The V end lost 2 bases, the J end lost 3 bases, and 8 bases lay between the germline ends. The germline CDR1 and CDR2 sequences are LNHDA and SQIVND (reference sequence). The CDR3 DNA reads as TGTGCCAGTAGTATATTGGGGCGCTACGAGCAGTACTTC. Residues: CASSILGRYEQYF.

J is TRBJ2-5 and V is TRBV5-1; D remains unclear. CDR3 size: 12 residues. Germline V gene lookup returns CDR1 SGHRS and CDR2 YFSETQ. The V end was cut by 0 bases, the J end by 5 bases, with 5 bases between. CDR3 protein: CASSLASETQYF. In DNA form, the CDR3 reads TGCGCCAGCAGCTTGGCAAGCGAGACCCAGTACTTC. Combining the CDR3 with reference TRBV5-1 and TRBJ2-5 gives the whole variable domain KAGVTQTPRYLIKTRGQQVTLSCSPISGHRSVSWYQQTPGQGLQFLFEYFSETQRNKGNFPGRFSGRQFSNSRSEMNVSTLELGDSALYLCASSLASETQYFGPGTRLLVL.

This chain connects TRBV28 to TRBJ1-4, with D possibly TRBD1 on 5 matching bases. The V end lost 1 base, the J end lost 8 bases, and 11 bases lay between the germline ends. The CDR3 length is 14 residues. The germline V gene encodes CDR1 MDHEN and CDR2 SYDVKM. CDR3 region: CASSLSQGLEKLFF. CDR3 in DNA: TGTGCCAGCAGTTTATCGCAGGGCTTAGAAAAACTGTTTTTT.

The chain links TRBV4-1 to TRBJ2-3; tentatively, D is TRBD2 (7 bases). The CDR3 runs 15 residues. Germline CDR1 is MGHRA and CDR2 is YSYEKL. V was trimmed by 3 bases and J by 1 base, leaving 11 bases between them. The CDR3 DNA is TGCGCCAGCAGCCAGGCGGGGGCTGGCACAGATACGCAGTATTTT. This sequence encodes CASSQAGAGTDTQYF.

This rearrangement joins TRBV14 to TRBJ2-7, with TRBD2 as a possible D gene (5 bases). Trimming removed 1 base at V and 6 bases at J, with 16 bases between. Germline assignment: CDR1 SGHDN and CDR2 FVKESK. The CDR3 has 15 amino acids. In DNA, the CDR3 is TGTGCCAGCAGCCAAGCCTCGGGGTGGGCGAGCGAGCAGTACTTC. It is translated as CASSQASGWASEQYF.

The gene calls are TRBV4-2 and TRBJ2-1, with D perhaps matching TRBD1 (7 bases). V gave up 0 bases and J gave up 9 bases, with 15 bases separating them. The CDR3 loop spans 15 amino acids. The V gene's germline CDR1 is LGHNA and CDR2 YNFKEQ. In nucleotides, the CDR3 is TGTGCCAGCAGCCAAGATTTGGAGGGGGCGAGTGAGCAGTTCTTC. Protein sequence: CASSQDLEGASEQFF.

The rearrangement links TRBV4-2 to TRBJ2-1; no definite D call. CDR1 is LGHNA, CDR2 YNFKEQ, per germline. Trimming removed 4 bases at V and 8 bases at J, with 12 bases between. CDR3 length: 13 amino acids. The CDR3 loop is CASSPSPGYEQFF. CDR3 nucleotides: TGTGCCAGCAGCCCCTCCCCGGGTTATGAGCAGTTCTTC.

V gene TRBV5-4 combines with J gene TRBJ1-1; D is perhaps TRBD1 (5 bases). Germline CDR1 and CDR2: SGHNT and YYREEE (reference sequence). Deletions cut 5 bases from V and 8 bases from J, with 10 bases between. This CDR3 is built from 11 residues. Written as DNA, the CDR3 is TGTGCCAGCAGATATGCAGGGGAAGCTTTCTTT. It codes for CASRYAGEAFF.

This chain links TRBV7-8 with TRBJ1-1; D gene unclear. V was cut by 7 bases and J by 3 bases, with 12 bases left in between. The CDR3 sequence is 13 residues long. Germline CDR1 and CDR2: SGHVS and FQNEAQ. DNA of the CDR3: TGTGCCAGCACCCCTCGACTCGACACTGAAGCTTTCTTT. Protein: CASTPRLDTEAFF.

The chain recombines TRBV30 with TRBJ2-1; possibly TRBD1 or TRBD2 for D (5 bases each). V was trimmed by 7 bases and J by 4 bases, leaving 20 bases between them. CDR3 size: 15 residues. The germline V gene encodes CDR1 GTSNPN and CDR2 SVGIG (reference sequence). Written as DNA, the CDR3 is TGTGCCTACTCCGGGGCGCCTTTGATTTACAATGAGCAGTTCTTC. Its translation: CAYSGAPLIYNEQFF.

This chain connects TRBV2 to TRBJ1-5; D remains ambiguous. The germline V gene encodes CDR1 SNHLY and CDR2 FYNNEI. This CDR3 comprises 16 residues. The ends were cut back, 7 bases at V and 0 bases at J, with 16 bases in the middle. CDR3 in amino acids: CASTVLRTASNQPQHF. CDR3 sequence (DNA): TGTGCCAGCACAGTCCTCAGGACGGCTAGCAATCAGCCCCAGCATTTT.

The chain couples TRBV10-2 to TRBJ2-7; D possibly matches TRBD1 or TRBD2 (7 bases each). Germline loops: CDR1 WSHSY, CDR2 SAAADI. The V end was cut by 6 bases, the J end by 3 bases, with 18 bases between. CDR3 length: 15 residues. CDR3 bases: TGCGCCAGCAGCCTGCAGGGGGGGGGTAACTACGAGCAGTACTTC. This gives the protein CASSLQGGGNYEQYF.

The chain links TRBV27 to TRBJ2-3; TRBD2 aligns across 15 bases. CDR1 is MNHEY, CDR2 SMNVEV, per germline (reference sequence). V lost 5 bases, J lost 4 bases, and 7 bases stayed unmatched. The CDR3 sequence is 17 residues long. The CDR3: CASSQVGLAGGPDTQYF. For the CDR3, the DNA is TGTGCCAGCAGTCAAGTGGGACTAGCGGGAGGCCCAGATACGCAGTATTTT.

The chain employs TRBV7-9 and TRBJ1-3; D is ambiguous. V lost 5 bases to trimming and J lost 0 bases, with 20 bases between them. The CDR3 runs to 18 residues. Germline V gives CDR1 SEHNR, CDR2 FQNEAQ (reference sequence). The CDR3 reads CASSGVGQGRPSGNTIYF. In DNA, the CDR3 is TGTGCCAGCAGCGGGGTTGGGCAAGGTAGACCCTCTGGAAACACCATATATTTT.

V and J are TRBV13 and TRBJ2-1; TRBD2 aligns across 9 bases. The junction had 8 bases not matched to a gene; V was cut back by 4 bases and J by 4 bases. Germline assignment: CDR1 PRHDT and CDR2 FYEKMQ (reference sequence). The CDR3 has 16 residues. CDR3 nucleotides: TGTGCCAGCAGCTCTACAGCGGGGGGCACGTACAATGAGCAGTTCTTC. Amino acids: CASSSTAGGTYNEQFF.

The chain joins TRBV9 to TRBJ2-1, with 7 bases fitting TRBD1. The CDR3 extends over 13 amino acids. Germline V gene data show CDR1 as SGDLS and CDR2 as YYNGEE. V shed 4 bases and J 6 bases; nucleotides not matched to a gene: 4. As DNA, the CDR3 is TGTGCCAGCAGCAGGGGACAGCTCAATGAGCAGTTCTTC. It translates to CASSRGQLNEQFF.